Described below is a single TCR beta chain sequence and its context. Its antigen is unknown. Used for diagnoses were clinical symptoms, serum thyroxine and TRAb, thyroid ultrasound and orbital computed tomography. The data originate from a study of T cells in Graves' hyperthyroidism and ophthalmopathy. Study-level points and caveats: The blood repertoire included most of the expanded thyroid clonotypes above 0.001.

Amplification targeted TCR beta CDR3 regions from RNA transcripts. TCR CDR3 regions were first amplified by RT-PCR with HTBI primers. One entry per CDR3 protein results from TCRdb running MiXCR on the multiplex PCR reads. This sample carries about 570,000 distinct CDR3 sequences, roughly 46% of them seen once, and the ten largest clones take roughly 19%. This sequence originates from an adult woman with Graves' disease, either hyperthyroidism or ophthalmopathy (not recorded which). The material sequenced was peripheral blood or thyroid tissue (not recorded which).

CDR3 DNA sequence: TGTGCCAGCAGCGGGGGACATCTCCTGGAGACCCAGTACTTC. This codes for CASSGGHLLETQYF. This chain joins TRBV7-9 and TRBJ2-5, with D perhaps TRBD1 (6 bases). The ends were cut back, 5 bases at V and 5 bases at J, with 15 bases in the middle. This CDR3 has 14 amino acids. CDR1 is SEHNR, CDR2 FQNEAQ, per germline (reference sequence).